A selection of T cell receptor beta chains follows, all from one sample in a study of cytomegalovirus exposure and HLA in healthy donors. Repertoires were generated with immunoSEQ multiplex PCR, while TCRdb's copy carries only in-frame clones and drops some. The top ten hold approximately 2.8% of the sample, which has around 130,000 clones, approximately 84% seen once. Sequenced sample: PBMCs. These receptors all stem from a boy under 10 years old in good health and CMV-seronegative. Both conserved end residues are part of each CDR3. A D gene is named only where the DNA matches it firmly. Clone size is not always given. Where it is, it says once, few, many or a class for expanded clones.

D gene,J gene,clone size,V gene,CDR3 protein,CDR3 DNA
-,TRBJ1-3,-,TRBV10-3,CAISAGTGNTIYF,TGTGCCATCAGTGCCGGGACAGGAAACACCATATATTTT
-,TRBJ1-1,-,TRBV7-9,CASSPGAYRANTEAFF,TGTGCCAGCAGCCCCGGGGCCTACAGGGCGAACACTGAAGCTTTCTTT
-,TRBJ2-5,-,TRBV7-3,CASSRDWQETQYF,TGTGCCAGCAGTCGGGACTGGCAAGAGACCCAGTACTTC
-,TRBJ1-1,-,TRBV7-9,CASSHRLRETEAFF,TGTGCCAGCAGCCACCGCCTCCGGGAGACTGAAGCTTTCTTT
-,TRBJ1-1,-,TRBV7-9,CASSLIEKNTEAFF,TGTGCCAGCAGCTTGATCGAGAAGAACACTGAAGCTTTCTTT
TRBD2,TRBJ2-1,-,TRBV6-1,CASRSTSGNYNEQFF,TGTGCCAGCAGGTCGACTAGCGGGAATTACAATGAGCAGTTCTTC
TRBD2,TRBJ2-2,-,TRBV4-2,CASSPSGGWSTGELFF,TGTGCCAGCAGCCCGAGCGGGGGTTGGAGCACCGGGGAGCTGTTTTTT
-,TRBJ2-1,-,TRBV5-4,CASSFPLGDNEQFF,TGTGCCAGCAGCTTCCCCCTAGGCGACAATGAGCAGTTCTTC
-,TRBJ2-7,-,TRBV7-6,CASSLGLRQTENSYEQYF,TGTGCCAGCAGCTTAGGGCTAAGGCAGACAGAGAATTCCTACGAGCAGTACTTC
TRBD1,TRBJ1-3,-,TRBV10-2,CASSEDRELLPGNTIYF,TGCGCCAGCAGTGAGGACAGGGAGCTTCTTCCTGGAAACACCATATATTTT
TRBD1,TRBJ1-2,-,TRBV5-1,CASSLADRGDGYTF,TGCGCCAGCAGCTTGGCGGACAGGGGGGATGGCTACACCTTC
-,TRBJ1-1,-,TRBV5-1,CASSLVPGFGTEAFF,TGCGCCAGCAGCTTGGTCCCAGGGTTTGGCACTGAAGCTTTCTTT
-,TRBJ2-1,-,TRBV9,CASSPSNGGEQFF,TGTGCCAGCAGCCCGAGTAATGGTGGTGAGCAGTTCTTC
-,TRBJ2-3,-,TRBV7-8,CASSFLQGRPDTQYF,TGTGCCAGCAGCTTCCTGCAGGGGCGTCCAGATACGCAGTATTTT
TRBD1,TRBJ2-2,-,TRBV6-1,CASSSNRGFGGELFF,TGTGCCAGCAGTTCGAACAGGGGGTTCGGCGGGGAGCTGTTTTTT
-,TRBJ1-5,-,TRBV6-6,CASSYGGSNQPQHF,TGTGCCAGCAGTTACGGGGGGAGCAATCAGCCCCAGCATTTT
TRBD2,TRBJ2-3,-,TRBV7-9,CASSLGPLAGGTDTQYF,TGTGCCAGCAGCTTAGGCCCGCTAGCGGGGGGCACAGATACGCAGTATTTT
-,TRBJ1-2,-,TRBV19,CASSINPSARAYGYTF,TGTGCCAGTAGTATAAATCCCTCTGCCAGGGCTTATGGCTACACCTTC
TRBD1,TRBJ1-2,-,TRBV28,CASSDRGWVGYTF,TGTGCCAGCAGTGACAGGGGATGGGTGGGCTACACCTTC
TRBD2,TRBJ2-1,once,TRBV10-3,CAISDVRASGRTSSYNEQFF,TGTGCCATCAGTGATGTTCGGGCTAGCGGGAGGACAAGCTCCTACAATGAGCAGTTCTTC
-,TRBJ2-6,-,TRBV5-1,CASSLSGNSGANVLTF,TGCGCCAGCAGCTTGTCAGGGAACTCTGGGGCCAACGTCCTGACTTTC
TRBD2,TRBJ2-1,-,TRBV7-3,CASSLRLAGGRGYNEQFF,TGTGCCAGCAGCTTAAGACTAGCGGGAGGTAGGGGCTACAATGAGCAGTTCTTC
TRBD1,TRBJ1-1,-,TRBV30,CAWTSGTGMNTEAFF,TGTGCCTGGACCTCCGGGACAGGGATGAACACTGAAGCTTTCTTT
-,TRBJ1-2,-,TRBV4-3,CASSQAPNSLRQSLYGYTF,TGCGCCAGCAGCCAAGCCCCAAACTCTCTTCGACAGAGTTTATATGGCTACACCTTC
-,TRBJ1-1,-,TRBV30,CAWSENERAEAFF,TGTGCCTGGAGTGAAAATGAAAGAGCTGAAGCTTTCTTT
-,TRBJ1-2,-,TRBV27,CASSGGPRNGYTF,TGTGCCAGCAGTGGGGGCCCCCGAAATGGCTACACCTTC
-,TRBJ2-1,-,TRBV6-6,CASSSRVLGQFF,TGTGCCAGCAGTTCCCGGGTCCTTGGGCAGTTCTTC
TRBD2,TRBJ2-1,-,TRBV4-2,CASSHSTSGSYNEQFF,TGTGCCAGCAGCCACTCAACTAGCGGGAGCTACAATGAGCAGTTCTTC
TRBD1,TRBJ1-2,-,TRBV10-3,CAISEWTGFYGYTF,TGTGCCATCAGTGAGTGGACAGGGTTCTATGGCTACACCTTC
-,TRBJ1-6,-,TRBV4-3,CASSQDRGDSPLHF,TGCGCCAGCAGCCAAGACCGGGGAGATTCACCCCTCCACTTT
TRBD1,TRBJ1-5,-,TRBV19,CASSRDSYQPQHF,TGTGCCAGTAGCCGGGACAGCTATCAGCCCCAGCATTTT
-,TRBJ1-3,-,TRBV6-5,CASSSFSGNTIYF,TGTGCCAGCAGTTCCTTCTCTGGAAACACCATATATTTT
-,TRBJ2-1,-,TRBV11-2,CASSFYRDFHRTEQFF,TGTGCCAGCAGCTTTTACCGGGACTTCCATCGGACTGAGCAGTTCTTC
-,TRBJ2-1,-,TRBV4-2,CASSQDRAAGHNEQFF,TGTGCCAGCAGCCAAGATAGAGCGGCGGGCCACAATGAGCAGTTCTTC
-,TRBJ1-4,-,TRBV14,CASSQMFGAPHEKLFF,TGTGCCAGCAGCCAAATGTTTGGGGCGCCGCATGAAAAACTGTTTTTT
-,TRBJ2-3,-,TRBV11-2,CASSFIGAPATDTQYF,TGTGCCAGCAGCTTTATTGGGGCACCCGCTACAGATACGCAGTATTTT
TRBD1,TRBJ2-7,few,TRBV18,CASSPIATGQGYEQYF,TGTGCCAGCTCACCAATCGCCACGGGACAGGGGTACGAGCAGTACTTC
TRBD1,TRBJ1-1,-,TRBV7-8,CASSSSDRGTEAFF,TGTGCCAGCAGCTCCAGCGACAGGGGCACTGAAGCTTTCTTT
TRBD1,TRBJ1-2,-,TRBV4-3,CASSQPGQGASGYTF,TGCGCCAGCAGCCAACCGGGACAGGGGGCTTCTGGCTACACCTTC
-,TRBJ2-3,-,TRBV2,CASSPTDTQYF,TGTGCCAGCAGCCCTACAGATACGCAGTATTTT
-,TRBJ1-3,-,TRBV6-5,CASSLQGGNTIYF,TGTGCCAGCAGTTTACAGGGCGGAAACACCATATATTTT
TRBD1,TRBJ1-1,-,TRBV27,CASSFAGQGNTEAFF,TGTGCCAGCAGTTTCGCCGGACAGGGGAACACTGAAGCTTTCTTT
TRBD2,TRBJ2-1,-,TRBV7-3,CASSAGGGPYNEQFF,TGTGCCAGCAGCGCGGGCGGGGGGCCCTACAATGAGCAGTTCTTC
TRBD1,TRBJ2-3,-,TRBV7-3,CASSFTGGLADTQYF,TGTGCCAGCAGCTTTACAGGGGGCCTCGCAGATACGCAGTATTTT
TRBD2,TRBJ2-2,-,TRBV23-1,CANLEGGTGELFF,TGCGCCAACCTAGAGGGAGGGACCGGGGAGCTGTTTTTT
-,TRBJ2-5,-,TRBV2,CASVLLKETQYF,TGTGCCAGCGTTCTACTCAAAGAGACCCAGTACTTC
TRBD1,TRBJ1-3,-,TRBV19,CASSIGTGTSGNTIYF,TGTGCCAGTAGTATAGGGACAGGGACCTCTGGAAACACCATATATTTT
TRBD1,TRBJ2-1,-,TRBV6-5,CASSGGTGRFF,TGTGCCAGCAGCGGTGGGACAGGGCGGTTCTTC
TRBD1,TRBJ1-2,-,TRBV15,CATSTPDRQGYGYTF,TGTGCCACCAGCACTCCGGACAGGCAAGGCTATGGCTACACCTTC